Below, 15 T cell receptor beta chains from the same sample are listed, as sequenced in a study of response to subunit inactivated influenza vaccine. TCRdb re-called the RT-PCR reads through MiXCR, storing one row per CDR3 protein. The data contain about 500,000 distinct CDR3 sequences, more than 15% of them seen just once; the ten biggest clones take up less than 4%. Sequencing used CD4+ T cells sorted from PBMCs, obtained 23 to 25 months after vaccination. These receptors were collected from a man between 50 and 75 years old who received an inactivated influenza vaccine.

This clonotype was seen a few times. This sequence joins TRBV4-2 and TRBJ1-6, with D maybe TRBD1 (6 bases). Trimming pared 2 bases from V and 6 bases from J, leaving 14 bases between. This CDR3 spans 16 amino acids. The V gene's germline CDR1 is LGHNA and CDR2 YNFKEQ. The CDR3 region is CASSQSMDSLNSPLHF. In DNA, the CDR3 is TGTGCCAGCAGCCAATCTATGGACAGTCTTAATTCACCCCTCCACTTT.

J is TRBJ1-5 and V is TRBV2; perhaps TRBD1 as D (6 bases). Between the trimmed V and J ends, which lost 4 bases and 4 bases, there was a span of 8 bases. Germline V gene lookup returns CDR1 SNHLY and CDR2 FYNNEI. The CDR3 length is 13 residues. In DNA form, the CDR3 reads TGTGCCAGCAGTGTCCAGGGGAATCAGCCCCAGCATTTT. It specifies CASSVQGNQPQHF.

This clonotype has more than one count but fewer than ten. The gene calls are TRBV5-1 and TRBJ2-1; D not certain. The ends were cut back, 3 bases at V and 0 bases at J, with 10 bases in the middle. CDR3 size: 15 residues. The germline CDR1 and CDR2 sequences are SGHRS and YFSETQ. CDR3 amino acids: CASSYDTVSYNEQFF. In nucleotides, the CDR3 is TGCGCCAGCAGCTACGACACAGTCTCCTACAATGAGCAGTTCTTC.

This clonotype occurred a few times. The chain couples TRBV7-9 to TRBJ1-1; TRBD1 is a possible D gene (5 bases). Germline V gene sequence: CDR1 SEHNR, CDR2 FQNEAQ (reference sequence). The CDR3 runs 15 residues. With 0 bases removed from V and 1 base from J, the gap between germline ends came to 9 bases. CDR3 residues: CASSLADSQNTEAFF. The CDR3 bases are TGTGCCAGCAGCTTAGCAGACAGTCAGAACACTGAAGCTTTCTTT.

This clonotype has only a few counts. The rearrangement links TRBV5-1 to TRBJ2-1; D possibly corresponds to TRBD1 (6 bases). The CDR3 has 16 amino acids. CDR1 is SGHRS and CDR2 is YFSETQ in the germline V gene. With 0 bases removed from V and 6 bases from J, the gap between germline ends came to 16 bases. The CDR3 DNA reads TGCGCCAGCAGCTTGGCGACAGGCATGAGTGGCAATGAGCAGTTCTTC. Protein product: CASSLATGMSGNEQFF.

The V call is TRBV7-8, the J call TRBJ2-2, with D perhaps matching TRBD1 or TRBD2 (5 bases each). This CDR3 region has 11 residues. Germline loops: CDR1 SGHVS, CDR2 FQNEAQ. Between the trimmed V and J ends, which lost 7 bases and 16 bases, there was a span of 16 bases. The CDR3 here is CASKGPYSWFF. The CDR3 nucleotides are TGTGCCAGCAAGGGACCTTACAGCTGGTTTTTT. Variable domain in full (rest from reference TRBV7-8 and TRBJ2-2): GAGVSQSPRYKVAKRGQDVALRCDPISGHVSLFWYQQALGQGPEFLTYFQNEAQLDKSGLPSDRFFAERPEGSVSTLKIQRTQQEDSAVYLCASKGPYSWFFGEGSRLTVL.

A few counts support this clonotype. The J gene is TRBJ2-7, the V gene TRBV12-3 or TRBV12-4, with 10 bases matching TRBD1. This CDR3 spans 14 amino acids. V lost 6 bases to trimming and J lost 3 bases; unmatched junction nucleotides: 5. The CDR3 loop is CASRTGGGSYEQYF. The DNA of the CDR3 is TGTGCCAGCAGGACAGGGGGCGGGAGCTACGAGCAGTACTTC.

This rearrangement joins TRBV9 to TRBJ1-1, with D possibly matching TRBD1 (5 bases). There are 14 residues in the CDR3. CDR1 is SGDLS and CDR2 is YYNGEE in the germline V gene. Trimming removed 0 bases from V and 3 bases from J, with 9 bases in between. CDR3 sequence (DNA): TGTGCCAGCAGCGTAGAGCCGGGGGACACTGAAGCTTTCTTT. It is translated as CASSVEPGDTEAFF.

This clonotype has ten or more counts. The chain employs TRBV29-1 and TRBJ1-2; 11 bases line up with TRBD1. Germline V gives CDR1 SQVTM, CDR2 ANQGSEA. V was clipped by 6 bases and J by 5 bases; unmatched bases: 8. The CDR3 spans 14 residues. The CDR3 loop reads CSVLGTGGRYGYTF. In DNA, the CDR3 is TGCAGCGTCCTCGGGACAGGGGGACGATATGGCTACACCTTC.

This chain joins TRBV20-1 and TRBJ1-2, with D perhaps TRBD1 (6 bases). The V end lost 1 base, the J end lost 4 bases, and 22 bases lay between the germline ends. Germline CDR1 reads DFQATT; CDR2 reads SNEGSKA (reference sequence). This CDR3 comprises 17 residues. The CDR3 DNA reads TGCAGTGCTAGAGCCCCAGGAGGCAGGGGTGGAAGCTATGGCTACACCTTC. As protein: CSARAPGGRGGSYGYTF.

This clonotype has only a few counts. J is TRBJ2-3 and V is TRBV5-5; D gene ambiguous. The length of the CDR3 is 15 residues. Trimming removed 7 bases at V and 4 bases at J, with 19 bases between. The V gene's germline CDR1 is SGHKS and CDR2 YYEKEE (reference sequence). The CDR3 sequence is CASGLSHSSSDTQYF. The CDR3 nucleotides are TGTGCCAGCGGGCTTAGCCACTCATCCTCAGATACGCAGTATTTT.

This chain links TRBV5-4 with TRBJ1-1; 8 bases fit TRBD1. The CDR3 extends over 15 amino acids. The V gene end was trimmed by 3 bases and the J gene end by 1 base; junction bases not matched to a gene: 5. The germline gives CDR1 SGHNT, CDR2 YYREEE (reference sequence). This chain's CDR3 is CASSSTGQENTEAFF. The DNA of the CDR3 is TGTGCCAGCAGCTCGACGGGACAGGAGAACACTGAAGCTTTCTTT.

In this sample, this clonotype turned up many times. The rearrangement joins TRBV2 to TRBJ2-1, with TRBD1 matching over 9 bases. CDR1 and CDR2 from the germline V gene are SNHLY and FYNNEI. The CDR3 runs to 13 residues. J lost 6 bases, V lost 7 bases, and 4 bases had no gene match. This CDR3 is CASTPTGGNEQFF. The CDR3 DNA sequence: TGTGCCAGCACCCCGACAGGGGGCAATGAGCAGTTCTTC.

The rearrangement joins TRBV20-1 to TRBJ2-5, with 11 bases lining up with TRBD1. The germline V gene has CDR1 DFQATT and CDR2 SNEGSKA (reference sequence). V shed 0 bases and J 5 bases; nucleotides not matched to a gene: 11. The CDR3 consists of 17 residues. This chain's CDR3 is CSARDRDRGIRWETQYF. The DNA for the CDR3 is TGCAGTGCTAGAGACCGGGACAGGGGGATAAGGTGGGAGACCCAGTACTTC.

This clonotype was seen a handful of times. The chain uses TRBV12-3 or TRBV12-4 and TRBJ2-7, with TRBD1 as a possible D gene (6 bases). V lost 6 bases to trimming and J lost 4 bases, with 16 bases between them. This CDR3 is 14 amino acids long. The CDR3 nucleotides read TGTGCCAGCAGCTACAGGGTGCATGGGTACGAGCAGTACTTC. The encoded protein is CASSYRVHGYEQYF.